These T cell receptor beta chains were read from a single sample in a study of blood T cell repertoires in COVID-19. Generated by immunoSEQ multiplex PCR, the TCRdb table keeps only in-frame clones and is missing some. The sample includes approximately 210,000 clones, roughly 87% seen only once; the top ten take 1.5% to 2%. Sequencing was carried out using peripheral blood. These receptors were obtained from a man aged 40-49 years with active or convalescent COVID-19. CDR3s include the opening cysteine and the closing phenylalanine or tryptophan. The D gene is left open where the match is weak. Only part of the rows carry a size: once, few, many, or a class if the clone is expanded.

V: TRBV28
D: NA
J: TRBJ2-1
size: once
CDR3: CASTLDPSSYNEQFF
DNA: TGTGCCAGCACCCTAGATCCGAGCTCCTACAATGAGCAGTTCTTC

V: TRBV24-1
D: NA
J: TRBJ1-2
size: few
CDR3: CATSETARSYGYTF
DNA: TGTGCCACCAGTGAAACGGCCAGGTCCTATGGCTACACCTTC

V: TRBV6-5
D: TRBD1
J: TRBJ1-5
size: NA
CDR3: CASSYGRGQPQHF
DNA: TGTGCCAGCAGTTACGGCAGGGGGCAGCCCCAGCATTTT

V: TRBV9
D: TRBD1
J: TRBJ1-1
size: NA
CDR3: CASSTFGQGPTEAFF
DNA: TGTGCCAGCAGCACCTTTGGACAGGGGCCCACTGAAGCTTTCTTT

V: TRBV2
D: TRBD1
J: TRBJ2-2
size: NA
CDR3: CASSESRGYTGELFF
DNA: TGTGCCAGCAGTGAGTCCAGGGGGTACACCGGGGAGCTGTTTTTT

V: TRBV18
D: TRBD1
J: TRBJ1-5
size: once
CDR3: CASSQTGGNQPQHF
DNA: TGTGCCAGCTCACAGACAGGGGGCAATCAGCCCCAGCATTTT

V: TRBV19
D: NA
J: TRBJ1-5
size: NA
CDR3: CASSVELSNQPQHF
DNA: TGTGCCAGTAGTGTTGAACTGAGCAATCAGCCCCAGCATTTT

V: TRBV6-4
D: NA
J: TRBJ2-3
size: few
CDR3: CASSDSGGATDTQYF
DNA: TGTGCCAGCAGTGACTCGGGGGGGGCCACAGATACGCAGTATTTT

V: TRBV9
D: TRBD1
J: TRBJ1-2
size: NA
CDR3: CASSLTGGGGGYTF
DNA: TGTGCCAGCAGCCTCACAGGGGGCGGTGGTGGCTACACCTTC

V: TRBV19
D: NA
J: TRBJ2-2
size: NA
CDR3: CASSIESRSGELFF
DNA: TGTGCCAGTAGTATAGAGTCGAGATCTGGGGAGCTGTTTTTT

V: TRBV6-5
D: NA
J: TRBJ1-1
size: NA
CDR3: CASSYSAGRTEAFF
DNA: TGTGCCAGCAGTTACTCGGCAGGGCGCACTGAAGCTTTCTTT

V: TRBV27
D: NA
J: TRBJ1-1
size: NA
CDR3: CASMVAGNTEAFF
DNA: TGTGCCAGCATGGTTGCCGGGAACACTGAAGCTTTCTTT

V: TRBV5-6
D: TRBD1
J: TRBJ1-2
size: NA
CDR3: CASSLGQGAWYGYTF
DNA: TGTGCCAGCAGCCTAGGACAGGGGGCTTGGTATGGCTACACCTTC

V: TRBV11-2
D: TRBD1
J: TRBJ2-5
size: NA
CDR3: CASSWGQLQETQYF
DNA: TGTGCCAGCAGCTGGGGACAGCTCCAAGAGACCCAGTACTTC

V: TRBV6-2/TRBV6-3
D: NA
J: TRBJ1-1
size: NA
CDR3: CASSWGRQGEAFF
DNA: TGTGCCAGCAGTTGGGGCCGCCAAGGGGAAGCTTTCTTT

V: TRBV9
D: NA
J: TRBJ1-5
size: NA
CDR3: CASSTGGGGQPQHF
DNA: TGTGCCAGCAGCACCGGGGGGGGTGGACAGCCCCAGCATTTT

V: TRBV27
D: NA
J: TRBJ1-1
size: few
CDR3: CASSPAGGLGTEAFF
DNA: TGTGCCAGCAGTCCCGCGGGGGGCCTGGGCACTGAAGCTTTCTTT

V: TRBV5-1
D: NA
J: TRBJ2-1
size: NA
CDR3: CASSLSGEPEGEQFF
DNA: TGCGCCAGCAGCTTGTCGGGAGAGCCGGAAGGTGAGCAGTTCTTC

V: TRBV19
D: TRBD1
J: TRBJ2-1
size: NA
CDR3: CASRKTGHINEQFF
DNA: TGTGCCAGCAGAAAGACAGGGCATATCAATGAGCAGTTCTTC

V: TRBV7-2
D: TRBD2
J: TRBJ2-5
size: NA
CDR3: CASSTWTRPYQETQYF
DNA: TGTGCCAGCAGCACGTGGACTAGGCCGTACCAAGAGACCCAGTACTTC

V: TRBV27
D: NA
J: TRBJ1-5
size: NA
CDR3: CASSLAFKSQPQHF
DNA: TGTGCCAGCAGTTTGGCCTTCAAAAGTCAGCCCCAGCATTTT

V: TRBV27
D: NA
J: TRBJ1-2
size: NA
CDR3: CASSLRQGWGSGYTF
DNA: TGTGCCAGCAGTTTACGGCAGGGTTGGGGATCGGGCTACACCTTC

V: TRBV25-1
D: NA
J: TRBJ1-1
size: NA
CDR3: CASSDPSGGNTEAFF
DNA: TGTGCCAGCAGTGACCCGTCCGGGGGTAACACTGAAGCTTTCTTT

V: TRBV6-2/TRBV6-3
D: NA
J: TRBJ1-4
size: NA
CDR3: CASSWAQANEKLFF
DNA: TGTGCCAGCAGTTGGGCCCAGGCGAATGAAAAACTGTTTTTT

V: TRBV19
D: NA
J: TRBJ1-1
size: NA
CDR3: CASSRQRTNGEAFF
DNA: TGTGCCAGTAGCCGACAGAGGACAAATGGTGAAGCTTTCTTT

V: TRBV6-6
D: TRBD1
J: TRBJ1-1
size: NA
CDR3: CASRDSTGGVTEAFF
DNA: TGTGCCAGCAGAGATTCGACAGGGGGCGTCACTGAAGCTTTCTTT

V: TRBV2
D: TRBD1
J: TRBJ1-1
size: NA
CDR3: CASGGQGAKGAEAFF
DNA: TGTGCCAGCGGAGGGCAGGGGGCGAAAGGAGCTGAAGCTTTCTTT

V: TRBV6-1
D: TRBD1
J: TRBJ2-1
size: NA
CDR3: CASSGTGGAYSGEQFF
DNA: TGTGCCAGCAGTGGGACAGGGGGCGCATATAGCGGTGAGCAGTTCTTC

V: TRBV4-1
D: NA
J: TRBJ1-4
size: NA
CDR3: CASSLGDRTTNEKLFF
DNA: TGCGCCAGCAGCCTAGGAGACAGGACAACTAATGAAAAACTGTTTTTT

V: TRBV7-4
D: NA
J: TRBJ2-6
size: NA
CDR3: CASSLADRAGANVLTF
DNA: TGTGCCAGCAGCTTAGCTGACAGAGCTGGGGCCAACGTCCTGACTTTC

V: TRBV6-1
D: NA
J: TRBJ1-6
size: NA
CDR3: CASSETGIGSPLHF
DNA: TGTGCCAGCAGTGAAACAGGGATCGGCTCACCCCTCCACTTT

V: TRBV27
D: TRBD1
J: TRBJ1-1
size: NA
CDR3: CASSIAGTGNTEAFF
DNA: TGTGCCAGCAGTATCGCCGGGACAGGGAACACTGAAGCTTTCTTT

V: TRBV14
D: NA
J: TRBJ2-5
size: few
CDR3: CASSPKTGRSETQYF
DNA: TGTGCCAGCAGCCCCAAGACAGGGAGGTCAGAGACCCAGTACTTC

V: TRBV27
D: TRBD1
J: TRBJ1-2
size: NA
CDR3: CASSYTDRVAYGYTF
DNA: TGTGCCAGCAGTTACACGGACAGGGTGGCCTATGGCTACACCTTC

V: TRBV5-6
D: NA
J: TRBJ1-2
size: NA
CDR3: CASSLGQALEGYTF
DNA: TGTGCCAGCAGCTTGGGACAGGCCCTCGAGGGCTACACCTTC

V: TRBV6-5
D: NA
J: TRBJ1-5
size: NA
CDR3: CASSYLAPSNQPQHF
DNA: TGTGCCAGCAGTTACTTGGCACCCAGCAATCAGCCCCAGCATTTT

V: TRBV28
D: NA
J: TRBJ1-4
size: many
CDR3: CASRPQGTFNEKLFF
DNA: TGTGCCAGCAGGCCCCAGGGGACCTTTAATGAAAAACTGTTTTTT

V: TRBV12-3/TRBV12-4
D: NA
J: TRBJ1-1
size: NA
CDR3: CASSSPADTEAFF
DNA: TGTGCCAGCAGTTCCCCGGCGGACACTGAAGCTTTCTTT

V: TRBV27
D: TRBD1
J: TRBJ1-5
size: NA
CDR3: CASSPGQGGQPQHF
DNA: TGTGCCAGCAGCCCAGGACAGGGAGGGCAGCCCCAGCATTTT

V: TRBV2
D: NA
J: TRBJ1-3
size: few
CDR3: CASSAPVGNTIYF
DNA: TGTGCCAGCAGTGCCCCGGTTGGAAACACCATATATTTT

V: TRBV27
D: NA
J: TRBJ1-2
size: NA
CDR3: CASSLQGQGYTF
DNA: TGTGCCAGCAGTTTACAGGGTCAAGGCTACACCTTC

V: TRBV14
D: TRBD1
J: TRBJ1-2
size: NA
CDR3: CASSHMPGQMRGYTF
DNA: TGTGCCAGCAGCCATATGCCGGGACAGATGAGGGGCTACACCTTC

V: TRBV28
D: NA
J: TRBJ1-5
size: NA
CDR3: CASSPRQSYSNQPQHF
DNA: TGTGCCAGCAGTCCGCGGCAGTCTTATAGCAATCAGCCCCAGCATTTT

V: TRBV11-2
D: TRBD2
J: TRBJ2-1
size: once
CDR3: CASSFRTSRTNEQFF
DNA: TGTGCCAGCAGCTTCCGGACTAGCCGCACCAATGAGCAGTTCTTC

V: TRBV27
D: TRBD2
J: TRBJ2-7
size: NA
CDR3: CASCLRGDAYEQYF
DNA: TGTGCCAGCTGCCTCCGGGGGGACGCCTACGAGCAGTACTTC

V: TRBV5-5
D: NA
J: TRBJ2-1
size: NA
CDR3: CASSPPAGSYNEQFF
DNA: TGTGCCAGCAGCCCCCCGGCGGGTAGCTACAATGAGCAGTTCTTC

V: TRBV5-3
D: NA
J: TRBJ1-2
size: NA
CDR3: CARSLAGGRTKYTNYGYTF
DNA: TGTGCCAGAAGCTTGGCGGGGGGGCGAACTAAATATACTAACTATGGCTACACCTTC

V: TRBV27
D: TRBD1
J: TRBJ1-2
size: NA
CDR3: CASSLIQGSGYTF
DNA: TGTGCCAGCAGTTTAATACAGGGGAGCGGCTACACCTTC

V: TRBV3-1/TRBV3-2
D: NA
J: TRBJ1-3
size: NA
CDR3: CASSQAASWTLGNTIYF
DNA: TGTGCCAGCAGCCAAGCGGCATCTTGGACACTTGGAAACACCATATATTTT

V: TRBV18
D: NA
J: TRBJ2-2
size: NA
CDR3: CASSPSTVSNTGELFF
DNA: TGTGCCAGCTCACCAAGTACGGTCTCGAACACCGGGGAGCTGTTTTTT

V: TRBV7-9
D: TRBD2
J: TRBJ2-7
size: NA
CDR3: CASSSGTSGAYEQYF
DNA: TGTGCCAGCAGCTCTGGGACTAGCGGAGCATACGAGCAGTACTTC

V: TRBV5-1
D: TRBD1
J: TRBJ1-1
size: NA
CDR3: CASSSVTGDTEAFF
DNA: TGCGCCAGCAGCTCTGTAACAGGGGACACTGAAGCTTTCTTT

V: TRBV5-1
D: TRBD1
J: TRBJ2-5
size: NA
CDR3: CASSLGQGVQETQYF
DNA: TGCGCCAGCAGCTTGGGACAGGGGGTCCAAGAGACCCAGTACTTC

V: TRBV7-9
D: NA
J: TRBJ1-5
size: NA
CDR3: CASSLDGGGQPQHF
DNA: TGTGCCAGCAGCTTAGACGGGGGTGGACAGCCCCAGCATTTT

V: TRBV30
D: TRBD2
J: TRBJ2-3
size: NA
CDR3: CAWSIGGSSTDTQYF
DNA: TGTGCCTGGAGCATCGGGGGGTCCAGCACAGATACGCAGTATTTT